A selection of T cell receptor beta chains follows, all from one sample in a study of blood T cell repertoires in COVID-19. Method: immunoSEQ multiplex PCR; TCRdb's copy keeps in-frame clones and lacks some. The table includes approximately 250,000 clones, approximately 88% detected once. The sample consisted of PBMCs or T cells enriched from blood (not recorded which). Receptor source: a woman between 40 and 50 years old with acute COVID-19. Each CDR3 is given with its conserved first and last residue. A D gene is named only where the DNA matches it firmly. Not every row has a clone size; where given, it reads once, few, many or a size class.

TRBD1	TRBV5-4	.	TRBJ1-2	CASSLRTGGLLVGYGYTF	TGTGCCAGCAGCTTGAGGACAGGAGGCCTCCTTGTGGGCTATGGCTACACCTTC
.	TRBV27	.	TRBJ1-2	CASSSLGEDNYGYTF	TGTGCCAGCAGTTCCCTCGGAGAGGATAACTATGGCTACACCTTC
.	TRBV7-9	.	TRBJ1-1	CASSPNFPRRMNTEAFF	TGTGCCAGCAGCCCAAATTTTCCCCGGAGAATGAACACTGAAGCTTTCTTT
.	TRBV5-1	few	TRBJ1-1	CASSFGTTNTEAFF	TGCGCCAGCAGCTTCGGGACAACGAACACTGAAGCTTTCTTT
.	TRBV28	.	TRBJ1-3	CASSLWGGGRIGNTIYF	TGTGCCAGCAGTTTATGGGGAGGGGGGAGAATTGGAAACACCATATATTTT
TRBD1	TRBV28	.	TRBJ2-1	CASRSTGDEQFF	TGTGCCAGCAGATCAACAGGGGATGAGCAGTTCTTC
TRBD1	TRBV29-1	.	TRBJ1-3	CSAMGQHNAGNTIYF	TGCAGCGCAATGGGACAGCACAACGCTGGAAACACCATATATTTT
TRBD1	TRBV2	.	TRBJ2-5	CASKSDRGGETQYF	TGTGCCAGCAAATCGGACAGGGGTGGAGAGACCCAGTACTTC
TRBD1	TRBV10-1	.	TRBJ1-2	CASSDGQGFYTF	TGCGCCAGCAGCGACGGACAGGGCTTCTACACCTTC
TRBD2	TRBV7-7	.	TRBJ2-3	CASSLRTSGSIDTQYF	TGTGCTAGCAGCTTACGGACTAGCGGGAGTATAGATACGCAGTATTTT
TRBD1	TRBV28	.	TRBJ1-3	CASTGTVSLGNTIYF	TGTGCCAGCACCGGGACAGTTTCCTTGGGAAACACCATATATTTT
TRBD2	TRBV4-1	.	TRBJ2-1	CASSQRTSGITNNEQFF	TGCGCCAGCAGCCAACGAACTAGCGGGATAACCAACAATGAGCAGTTCTTC
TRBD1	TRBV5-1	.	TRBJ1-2	CASSPTGGDGYGYTF	TGCGCCAGCAGCCCTACAGGGGGCGACGGCTATGGCTACACCTTC
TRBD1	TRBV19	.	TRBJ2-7	CASSATGSSYEQYF	TGTGCCAGTAGCGCGACAGGGAGCTCCTACGAGCAGTACTTC
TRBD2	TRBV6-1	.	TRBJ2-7	CASSEGLAGFYEQYF	TGTGCCAGCAGTGAAGGACTAGCGGGGTTCTACGAGCAGTACTTC
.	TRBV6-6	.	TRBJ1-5	CASSAPGGNQPQHF	TGTGCCAGCAGCGCCCCGGGTGGCAATCAGCCCCAGCATTTT
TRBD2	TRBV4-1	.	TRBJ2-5	CASSQDPSGRAGTQYF	TGCGCCAGCAGCCAAGATCCTAGCGGGAGGGCGGGGACCCAGTACTTC
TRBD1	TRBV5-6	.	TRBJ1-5	CASSFQGAQPQHF	TGTGCCAGCAGCTTTCAGGGGGCTCAGCCCCAGCATTTT
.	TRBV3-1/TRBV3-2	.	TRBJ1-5	CASSQSYTGPQPQHF	TGTGCCAGCAGCCAAAGCTACACAGGGCCTCAGCCCCAGCATTTT
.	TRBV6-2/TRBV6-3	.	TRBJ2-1	CASSSGLERVYNEQFF	TGTGCCAGCAGTTCCGGACTGGAGAGGGTCTACAATGAGCAGTTCTTC
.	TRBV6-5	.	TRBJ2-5	CASSYSPEQKETQYF	TGTGCCAGCAGTTACTCGCCGGAGCAAAAAGAGACCCAGTACTTC
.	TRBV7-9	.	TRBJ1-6	CASSLAQQRDSPLHF	TGTGCCAGCAGCTTAGCCCAACAGAGGGATTCACCCCTCCACTTT
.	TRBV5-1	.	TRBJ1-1	CASSLWTNTEAFF	TGCGCCAGCAGCTTGTGGACAAACACTGAAGCTTTCTTT
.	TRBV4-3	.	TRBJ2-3	CASSPRGSTDTQYF	TGCGCCAGCAGCCCTAGAGGTAGCACAGATACGCAGTATTTT
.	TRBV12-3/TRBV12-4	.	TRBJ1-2	CASSLGASGYTF	TGTGCCAGCAGTTTAGGGGCCTCGGGGTACACCTTC
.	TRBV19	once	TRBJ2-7	CASRGLADKSYEQYF	TGTGCCAGTAGGGGGTTAGCGGACAAATCCTACGAGCAGTACTTC
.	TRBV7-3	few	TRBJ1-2	CASSLTSAGYYGYTF	TGTGCCAGCAGCTTAACATCCGCGGGCTACTATGGCTACACCTTC
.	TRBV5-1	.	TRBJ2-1	CASSPSGSLYNEQFF	TGCGCCAGCAGCCCGTCCGGGTCCCTGTACAATGAGCAGTTCTTC
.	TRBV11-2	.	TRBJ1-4	CASSLVGAQNEKLFF	TGTGCCAGCAGCTTAGTGGGGGCTCAAAATGAAAAACTGTTTTTT
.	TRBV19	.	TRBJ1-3	CASMARLSGNTIYF	TGTGCCAGTATGGCCAGGCTGTCTGGAAACACCATATATTTT
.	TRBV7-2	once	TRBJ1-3	CASSFGGFVSGNTIYF	TGTGCCAGCAGCTTCGGGGGTTTCGTTTCTGGAAACACCATATATTTT
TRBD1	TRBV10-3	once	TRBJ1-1	CAISEGTGAPGNTEAFF	TGTGCCATCAGTGAGGGGACAGGGGCCCCCGGAAACACTGAAGCTTTCTTT
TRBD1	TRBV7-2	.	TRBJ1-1	CASSSSGQGNTEAFF	TGTGCCAGCAGCTCCTCCGGACAGGGGAACACTGAAGCTTTCTTT
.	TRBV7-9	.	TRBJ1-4	CASSLGATTNEKLFF	TGTGCCAGCAGCTTAGGGGCTACAACTAATGAAAAACTGTTTTTT
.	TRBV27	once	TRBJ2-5	CASIRETQYF	TGTGCCAGCATTCGAGAGACCCAGTACTTC
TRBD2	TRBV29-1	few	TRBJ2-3	CSVEAGGQDTQYF	TGCAGCGTTGAAGCGGGAGGGCAAGATACGCAGTATTTT
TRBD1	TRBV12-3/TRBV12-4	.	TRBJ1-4	CASRRQGNEKLFF	TGTGCCAGCAGAAGACAGGGGAATGAAAAACTGTTTTTT
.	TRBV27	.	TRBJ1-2	CASSLMTGPVYGYTF	TGTGCCAGCAGTTTAATGACAGGTCCCGTCTATGGCTACACCTTC
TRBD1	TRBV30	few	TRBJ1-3	CACRPRDRRYSVDTIYF	TGTGCCTGTAGACCCCGGGACAGGAGATACTCTGTGGACACCATATATTTT
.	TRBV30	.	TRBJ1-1	CAWRALQNMNTEAFF	TGTGCCTGGAGGGCCCTGCAGAATATGAACACTGAAGCTTTCTTT
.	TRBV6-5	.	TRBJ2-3	CASSLEAFSTDTQYF	TGTGCCAGCTCCCTGGAGGCATTTAGCACAGATACGCAGTATTTT
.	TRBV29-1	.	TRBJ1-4	CSVESVLYEKLFF	TGCAGCGTTGAGTCCGTCCTTTATGAAAAACTGTTTTTT